The present TCR beta chain was sequenced within a study of OX40 agonist ivuxolimab in advanced cancers. Study as a whole: Clinicians treated patients with ivuxolimab, an agonistic anti-OX40 (CD134) antibody. Overall study results and limits: At 0.1 to 3.0 mg/kg and by week 6, CD4+ and CD8+ T cells in the blood had expanded clonally.

Enrollment shut out patients with autoimmune disease history or systemic immunosuppression. The table came from immunoSEQ multiplex PCR; TCRdb's copy has only in-frame clones and leaves some out. The repertoire holds about 15,000 clones, with under 95% as singletons. This CDR3 region has 15 residues. Germline CDR1 and CDR2: SGDLS and YYNGEE. V was clipped by 0 bases and J by 4 bases; unmatched bases: 4. This clone was observed a few times. The antigen is undetermined. Sequencing used CD4+ or CD8+ T cells sorted from blood, obtained in a trial of the OX40 agonist ivuxolimab. This rearrangement joins TRBV9 to TRBJ1-3, with TRBD1 matching over 7 bases. The TCR comes from an adult with an advanced solid tumor such as melanoma, head and neck, liver or kidney cancer. CDR3 in amino acids: CASSVEGAGGNTIYF. As DNA, the CDR3 is TGTGCCAGCAGCGTAGAGGGGGCGGGAGGAAACACCATATATTTT.